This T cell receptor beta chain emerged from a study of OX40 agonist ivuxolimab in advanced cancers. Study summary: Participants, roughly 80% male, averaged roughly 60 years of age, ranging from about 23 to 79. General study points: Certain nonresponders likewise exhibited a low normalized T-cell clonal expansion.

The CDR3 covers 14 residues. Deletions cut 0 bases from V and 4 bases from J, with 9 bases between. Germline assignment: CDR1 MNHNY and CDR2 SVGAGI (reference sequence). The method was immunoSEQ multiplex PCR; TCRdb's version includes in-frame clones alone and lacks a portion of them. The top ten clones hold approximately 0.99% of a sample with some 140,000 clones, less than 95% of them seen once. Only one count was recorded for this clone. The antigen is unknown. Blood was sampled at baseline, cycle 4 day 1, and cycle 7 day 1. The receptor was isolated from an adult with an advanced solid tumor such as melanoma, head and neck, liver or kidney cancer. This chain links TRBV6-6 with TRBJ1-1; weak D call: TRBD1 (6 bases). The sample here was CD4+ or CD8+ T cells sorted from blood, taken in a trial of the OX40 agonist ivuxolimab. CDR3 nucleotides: TGTGCCAGCAGTTACTCTACAGGGCCCACTGAAGCTTTCTTT. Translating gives CASSYSTGPTEAFF.